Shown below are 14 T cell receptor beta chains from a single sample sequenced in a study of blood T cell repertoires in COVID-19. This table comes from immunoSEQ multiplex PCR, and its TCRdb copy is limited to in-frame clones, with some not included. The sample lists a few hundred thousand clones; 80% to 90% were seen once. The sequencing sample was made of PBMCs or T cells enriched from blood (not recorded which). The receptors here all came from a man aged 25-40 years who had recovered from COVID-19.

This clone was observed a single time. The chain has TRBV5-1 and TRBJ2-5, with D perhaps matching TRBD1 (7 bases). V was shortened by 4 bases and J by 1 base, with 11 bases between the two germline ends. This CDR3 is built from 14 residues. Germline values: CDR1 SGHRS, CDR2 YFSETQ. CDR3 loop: CASSTQGGQETQYF. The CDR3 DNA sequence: TGCGCCAGCAGCACCCAGGGGGGCCAAGAGACCCAGTACTTC.

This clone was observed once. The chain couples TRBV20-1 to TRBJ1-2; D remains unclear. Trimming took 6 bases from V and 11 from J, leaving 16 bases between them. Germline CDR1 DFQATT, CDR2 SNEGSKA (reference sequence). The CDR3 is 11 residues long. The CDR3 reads CSARAVGLYTF. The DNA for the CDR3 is TGCAGTGCCCGGGCGGTCGGACTTTACACCTTC.

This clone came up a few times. The CDR3 DNA reads as TGCGCCAGCAGCTTGCCCCAGGGGAACACCGGGGAGCTGTTTTTT. Translation: CASSLPQGNTGELFF. The chain has TRBV5-1 and TRBJ2-2; perhaps TRBD1 as D (5 bases). This CDR3 comprises 15 residues. V lost 1 base, J lost 1 base, and 8 bases lay in between. Germline loops: CDR1 SGHRS, CDR2 YFSETQ. Combining the CDR3 with reference TRBV5-1 and TRBJ2-2 gives the whole variable domain KAGVTQTPRYLIKTRGQQVTLSCSPISGHRSVSWYQQTPGQGLQFLFEYFSETQRNKGNFPGRFSGRQFSNSRSEMNVSTLELGDSALYLCASSLPQGNTGELFFGEGSRLTVL.

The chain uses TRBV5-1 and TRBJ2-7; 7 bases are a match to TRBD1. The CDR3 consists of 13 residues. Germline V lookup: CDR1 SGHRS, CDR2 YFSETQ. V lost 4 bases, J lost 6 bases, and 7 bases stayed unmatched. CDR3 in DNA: TGCGCCAGCAGCAGTCGACAGGGTGGCGAGCAGTACTTC. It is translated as CASSSRQGGEQYF.

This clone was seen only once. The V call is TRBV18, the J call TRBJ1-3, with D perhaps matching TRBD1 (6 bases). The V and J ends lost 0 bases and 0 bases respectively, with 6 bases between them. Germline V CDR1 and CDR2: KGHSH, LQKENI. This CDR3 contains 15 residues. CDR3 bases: TGTGCCAGCTCACCACCGGGGGCCTCTGGAAACACCATATATTTT. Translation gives CASSPPGASGNTIYF.

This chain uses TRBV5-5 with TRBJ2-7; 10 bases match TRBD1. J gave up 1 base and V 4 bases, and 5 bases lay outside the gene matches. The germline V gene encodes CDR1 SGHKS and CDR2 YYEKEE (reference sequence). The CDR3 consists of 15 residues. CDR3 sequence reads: CASSPGQGVSYEQYF. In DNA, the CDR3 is TGTGCCAGCAGCCCCGGACAGGGGGTATCCTACGAGCAGTACTTC.

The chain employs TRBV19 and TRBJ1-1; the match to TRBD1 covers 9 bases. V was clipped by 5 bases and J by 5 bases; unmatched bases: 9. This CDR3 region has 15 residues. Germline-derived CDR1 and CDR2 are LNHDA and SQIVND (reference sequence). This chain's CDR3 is CASSPTGGERTEAFF. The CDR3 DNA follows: TGTGCCAGTAGTCCCACAGGGGGCGAGCGGACTGAAGCTTTCTTT.

The chain's CDR3 is CASSPRTSGGAAMKTQYF. In nucleotides, the CDR3 is TGTGCCAGCAGCCCCCGGACTAGCGGGGGGGCCGCGATGAAGACCCAGTACTTC. The gene calls are TRBV11-2 and TRBJ2-5, with TRBD2 identical over 15 bases. V shed 5 bases, J shed 6 bases, and the junction held 13 bases outside the gene matches. CDR1 and CDR2 from the germline V gene are SGHAT and FQNNGV. This CDR3 is 18 amino acids long.

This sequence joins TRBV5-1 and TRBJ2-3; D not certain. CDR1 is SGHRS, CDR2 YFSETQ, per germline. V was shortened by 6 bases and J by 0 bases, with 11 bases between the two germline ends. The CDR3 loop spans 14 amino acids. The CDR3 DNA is TGCGCCAGCAAGATTGGGCAGAGCACAGATACGCAGTATTTT. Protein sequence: CASKIGQSTDTQYF.

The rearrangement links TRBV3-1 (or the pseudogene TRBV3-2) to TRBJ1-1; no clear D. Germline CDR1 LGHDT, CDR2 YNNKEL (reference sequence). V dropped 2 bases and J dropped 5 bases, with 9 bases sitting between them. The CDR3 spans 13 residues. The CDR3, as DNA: TGTGCCAGCAGCCAACTCAGATCAACTGAAGCTTTCTTT. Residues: CASSQLRSTEAFF.

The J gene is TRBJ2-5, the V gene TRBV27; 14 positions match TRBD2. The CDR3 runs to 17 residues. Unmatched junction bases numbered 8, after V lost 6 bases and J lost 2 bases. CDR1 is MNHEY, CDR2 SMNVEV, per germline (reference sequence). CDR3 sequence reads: CASSPWGLAGVQETQYF. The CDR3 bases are TGTGCCAGCAGCCCCTGGGGACTAGCGGGGGTACAAGAGACCCAGTACTTC.

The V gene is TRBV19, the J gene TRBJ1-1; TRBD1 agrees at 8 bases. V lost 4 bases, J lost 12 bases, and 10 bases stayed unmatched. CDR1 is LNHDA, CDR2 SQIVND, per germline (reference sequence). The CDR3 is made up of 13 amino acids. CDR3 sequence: CASSRRTGTSPFF. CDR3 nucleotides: TGTGCCAGTAGTAGACGGACAGGGACCAGTCCTTTCTTT.

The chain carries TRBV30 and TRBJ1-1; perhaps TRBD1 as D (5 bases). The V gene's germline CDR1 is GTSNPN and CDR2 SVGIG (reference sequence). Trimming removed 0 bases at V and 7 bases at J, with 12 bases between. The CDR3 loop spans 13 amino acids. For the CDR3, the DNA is TGTGCCTGGAGTGTGGGGGGACGTGGTGAAGCTTTCTTT. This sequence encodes CAWSVGGRGEAFF.

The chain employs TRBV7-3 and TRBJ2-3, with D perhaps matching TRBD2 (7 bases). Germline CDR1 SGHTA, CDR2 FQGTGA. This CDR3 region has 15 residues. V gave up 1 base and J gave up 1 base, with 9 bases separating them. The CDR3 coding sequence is TGTGCCAGCAGCTTAATGGGGGGGCGCACAGATACGCAGTATTTT. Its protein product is CASSLMGGRTDTQYF.